Listed below are T cell receptor beta chains from one sample, sequenced in a study of sequential checkpoint blockade in melanoma. Some clones are missing from TCRdb's copy, which holds only in-frame ones; the method was immunoSEQ multiplex PCR. Among tens of thousands of clones listed, 27% were seen once. Sequencing was performed on tumor tissue (inferred from file names), taken from a patient given nivolumab and ipilimumab in sequence. These receptors were obtained from a human donor with melanoma. The CDR3 runs from the conserved cysteine through the conserved F or W. Fields, in order: V gene, J gene, clone size, D gene, CDR3 protein, CDR3 DNA. A D gene is named only where the DNA matches it firmly. Clone size, where shown, is once, few, many, or a class for clones that have expanded.

TRBV11-3,TRBJ1-5,-,-,CASSLGRTGSQPQHF,TGTGCCAGCAGCTTAGGTCGCACAGGGAGTCAGCCCCAGCATTTT
TRBV6-8,TRBJ2-1,few,-,CASRGVWGNEQFF,TGTGCCAGCAGGGGGGTCTGGGGGAATGAGCAGTTCTTC
TRBV14,TRBJ2-2,few,-,CASSQVGSGELFF,TGTGCCAGCAGCCAAGTTGGTAGTGGGGAGCTGTTTTTT
TRBV6-8,TRBJ2-2,many,TRBD2,CASSSWTSGLMSGELFF,TGTGCCAGCAGTTCCTGGACTAGCGGGTTAATGTCCGGGGAGCTGTTTTTT
TRBV6-8,TRBJ1-2,few,TRBD1,CASSLGTGSVNYGYTF,TGTGCCAGCAGCCTCGGGACAGGCTCTGTTAACTATGGCTACACCTTC
TRBV11-3,TRBJ2-7,many,-,CASTPSGGAYEQYF,TGTGCCAGCACCCCGAGCGGCGGAGCCTACGAGCAGTACTTC
TRBV28,TRBJ2-5,-,-,CASSLEGRQETQYF,TGTGCCAGCAGTTTAGAGGGGAGACAAGAGACCCAGTACTTC
TRBV25-1,TRBJ2-6,-,TRBD1,CASSDHRDRVAGANVLTF,TGTGCCAGCAGTGACCACCGGGACAGGGTAGCAGGGGCCAACGTCCTGACTTTC
TRBV11-3,TRBJ2-5,-,TRBD1,CASSLVGDRGQTQYF,TGTGCCAGCAGCTTAGTAGGGGACAGGGGACAGACCCAGTACTTC
TRBV6-8,TRBJ1-5,-,-,CASSGGRGGNQPQHF,TGTGCCAGCAGTGGGGGGAGGGGCGGCAATCAGCCCCAGCATTTT
TRBV28,TRBJ2-7,-,TRBD1,CASRGEGTGLREQYF,TGTGCCAGCAGAGGGGAGGGGACAGGGTTGAGAGAGCAGTACTTC
TRBV19,TRBJ2-1,-,-,CASSKGVRGEQFF,TGTGCCAGTAGTAAGGGGGTTCGCGGTGAGCAGTTCTTC
TRBV9,TRBJ2-2,few,TRBD2,CASSAGGANTGELFF,TGTGCCAGCTCAGCTGGGGGGGCGAACACCGGGGAGCTGTTTTTT
TRBV19,TRBJ1-5,few,-,CASSIQWGNQPQHF,TGTGCCAGTAGTATTCAGTGGGGCAATCAGCCCCAGCATTTT
TRBV11-3,TRBJ2-3,few,TRBD1,CASSRDRGTDTQYF,TGTGCCAGCAGCAGGGACAGGGGGACAGATACGCAGTATTTT
TRBV28,TRBJ1-2,few,-,CASRSSGERGYTF,TGTGCCAGCAGATCGTCCGGGGAACGTGGCTACACCTTC
TRBV28,TRBJ1-2,medium-sized,-,CASSPRTGIYGYTF,TGTGCCAGCAGTCCACGGACGGGAATCTATGGCTACACCTTC
TRBV28,TRBJ1-2,few,TRBD1,CAIQTGRFYGYTF,TGTGCCATCCAGACAGGGAGATTCTATGGCTACACCTTC
TRBV12-1,TRBJ1-5,-,-,CASSFTSYSNQPQHF,TGTGCCAGCAGCTTTACGTCGTATAGCAATCAGCCCCAGCATTTT
TRBV28,TRBJ1-1,few,-,CASSPSGVRNTEAFF,TGTGCCAGCAGTCCCTCTGGGGTGAGGAACACTGAAGCTTTCTTT
TRBV15,TRBJ1-1,few,-,CASSSALGSLNTEAFF,TGTGCCAGCAGCTCCGCTCTAGGGAGCCTAAACACTGAAGCTTTCTTT
TRBV7-5,TRBJ2-7,-,-,CASSSTGGLDEQYF,TGTGCCAGCAGCTCTACAGGGGGGTTGGACGAGCAGTACTTC
TRBV7-5,TRBJ2-2,few,-,CASSLRDTPGELFF,TGTGCCAGCAGCCTCCGGGACACCCCCGGGGAGCTGTTTTTT
TRBV28,TRBJ1-2,-,-,CASRPGALGYGYTF,TGTGCCAGCCGACCGGGTGCCCTAGGGTATGGCTACACCTTC
TRBV28,TRBJ2-7,-,-,CASSFGGRYEQYF,TGTGCCAGCAGTTTTGGGGGTAGGTACGAGCAGTACTTC
TRBV19,TRBJ2-5,-,TRBD2,CASSMGLGSGETQYF,TGTGCCAGTAGTATGGGACTAGGCTCAGGGGAGACCCAGTACTTC
TRBV30,TRBJ1-1,-,TRBD1,CAWSEGQGNTEAFF,TGTGCCTGGAGTGAGGGACAGGGGAACACTGAAGCTTTCTTT
TRBV9,TRBJ2-1,few,-,CASARSGNEQFF,TGTGCCAGCGCACGGTCGGGGAATGAGCAGTTCTTC
TRBV28,TRBJ1-5,-,-,CASNLEGSDRHF,TGTGCCAGCAACCTAGAAGGGAGTGATAGGCATTTT
TRBV28,TRBJ2-7,-,TRBD1,CASSLTGVEYEQYF,TGTGCCAGCAGCCTTACAGGGGTCGAATACGAGCAGTACTTC
TRBV19,TRBJ2-3,-,-,CASSPTAGGDTQYF,TGTGCCAGTAGCCCCACCGCCGGAGGGGATACGCAGTATTTT
TRBV5-1,TRBJ1-2,-,TRBD1,CASSLAEGGVRNGYTF,TGCGCCAGCAGCTTGGCCGAAGGGGGCGTTAGGAATGGCTACACCTTC
TRBV6-8,TRBJ2-2,-,TRBD1,CASSRDRRAGELFF,TGTGCCAGCAGTAGGGACAGGAGAGCCGGGGAGCTGTTTTTT
TRBV25-1,TRBJ2-3,-,-,CASSESYNTQYF,TGTGCCAGCAGTGAATCGTACAATACGCAGTATTTT
TRBV28,TRBJ2-1,few,-,CASSFRPYNEQFF,TGTGCCAGCAGTTTCCGTCCCTACAATGAGCAGTTCTTC
TRBV10-3,TRBJ2-3,many,-,CAISEFQGPSTDTQYF,TGTGCCATCAGTGAGTTTCAGGGTCCTAGCACAGATACGCAGTATTTT
TRBV6-8,TRBJ1-1,-,-,CASSRGGGTEAFF,TGTGCCAGCAGTCGAGGTGGCGGCACTGAAGCTTTCTTT
TRBV6-8,TRBJ2-6,-,-,CASSYAGTSTGANVLTF,TGTGCCAGCAGTTACGCGGGGACCTCAACTGGGGCCAACGTCCTGACTTTC
TRBV9,TRBJ2-4,few,-,CASSVVLLEALLAKNIQYF,TGTGCCAGCAGCGTCGTCCTTTTGGAGGCCCTTCTAGCCAAAAACATTCAGTACTTC
TRBV6-8,TRBJ1-2,-,-,CASSEGHQSYGYTF,TGTGCCAGCAGTGAGGGACATCAAAGCTATGGCTACACCTTC
TRBV18,TRBJ2-5,-,-,CASSPKEGLTETQYF,TGTGCCAGCTCACCAAAAGAGGGGCTTACAGAGACCCAGTACTTC
TRBV9,TRBJ2-3,few,-,CASSVGDLSTDTQYF,TGTGCCAGCAGCGTAGGGGACTTAAGCACAGATACGCAGTATTTT
TRBV15,TRBJ1-5,-,-,CATSRDGGKQPQHF,TGTGCCACCAGCAGAGACGGGGGAAAGCAGCCCCAGCATTTT
TRBV19,TRBJ1-1,few,-,CASSIFGEENTEAFF,TGTGCCAGTAGTATTTTTGGGGAAGAGAACACTGAAGCTTTCTTT
TRBV11-3,TRBJ2-7,few,-,CASSPGGLNTEQYF,TGTGCCAGCAGCCCAGGGGGACTTAACACCGAGCAGTACTTC